The sequence of this T cell receptor beta chain was determined in a study of cytomegalovirus exposure and HLA in healthy donors. Notes on the study in general: It was confirmed in vitro that a few of the CMV-associated chains were specific for CMV antigens.

PCR employed 60 Vbeta and 13 Jbeta primers. Assay used: immunoSEQ multiplex PCR; TCRdb lists only in-frame clones, some missing. The data hold 45,000 to 65,000 clones, with approximately 82% observed a single time. The V gene's germline CDR1 is SGHDT and CDR2 YYEEEE. The V segment lost 5 bases and the J segment 7 bases; nucleotides outside the gene matches: 12. The CDR3 loop spans 15 amino acids. Turning to this clone: What it recognizes is unknown.

The sample comprised PBMCs. This TCR derives from a woman aged 18-30 years in good health and CMV-seronegative. The rearrangement uses TRBV5-6 and TRBJ1-2, with 9 bases matching TRBD1. The CDR3 reads CASSSRTGESSGYTF. CDR3 sequence (DNA): TGTGCCAGCAGTTCCAGGACAGGGGAATCTAGTGGCTACACCTTC.